The 3 T cell receptor beta chains listed next were all sequenced from one sample in a study of spatial heterogeneity in lung cancer. TCRdb used MiXCR to reprocess the 5' RACE reads, holding one entry per CDR3 protein. The sample has roughly 80,000 distinct CDR3 sequences; over 9.5% are singletons. The time point denotes: sample taken at primary tumor resection. Unsorted whole RNA samples from tumor, nontumor lung or frozen PBMC were sequenced. Material: PBMCs, obtained at surgery. The receptors come from a male donor with early-stage non-small cell lung cancer.

This clonotype appeared a few times. V and J are TRBV29-1 and TRBJ2-3, with D possibly being TRBD1 (5 bases). The CDR3 covers 13 residues. V shed 4 bases and J shed 5 bases, with 13 bases lying between them. The germline gives CDR1 SQVTM, CDR2 ANQGSEA. The CDR3 here is CSVVGRVVDTQYF. The DNA for the CDR3 is TGCAGCGTTGTGGGCAGGGTTGTAGATACGCAGTATTTT.

The gene calls are TRBV4-1 and TRBJ2-3; D is possibly TRBD1 or TRBD2 (5 bases each). The germline gives CDR1 MGHRA, CDR2 YSYEKL. The CDR3 loop spans 13 amino acids. V lost 3 bases and J 6 bases, leaving 10 bases between the germline ends. CDR3 protein: CASSQGPRDTQYF. As DNA, the CDR3 is TGCGCCAGCAGCCAGGGACCTAGGGATACGCAGTATTTT.

This chain joins TRBV5-6 and TRBJ2-1; D not certain. The germline CDR1 and CDR2 sequences are SGHDT and YYEEEE. V gave up 0 bases and J gave up 0 bases, with 16 bases separating them. The CDR3 runs 18 residues. CDR3 DNA sequence: TGTGCCAGCAGCTTGGATTACGAACCCAAGATCTCCTACAATGAGCAGTTCTTC. It is translated as CASSLDYEPKISYNEQFF.